The present entry profiles one T cell receptor (beta chain) with its context. Primers for the PCR totalled 60 Vbeta and 13 Jbeta. Libraries were prepared by immunoSEQ multiplex PCR; TCRdb keeps only in-frame clonotypes and omits some of them. The sample lists roughly 130,000 clones, roughly three fifths occurring once. There are 19 residues in the CDR3. CDR1 and CDR2 from the germline V gene are KGHSH and LQKENI. The ends lost 2 bases at V and 0 bases at J; junction bases unmatched: 6. The record originates from a study of cytomegalovirus exposure and HLA in healthy donors. The TCR sequence derives from a woman aged 40 to 50 in good health and CMV-seropositive. The material sequenced was PBMCs. This chain joins TRBV18 and TRBJ2-2; 13 bases are shared with TRBD2. This CDR3 is CASSPNRLAGGANTGELFF. In DNA, the CDR3 is TGTGCCAGCTCACCAAATCGACTAGCGGGAGGCGCGAACACCGGGGAGCTGTTTTTT.